Each of the 2 T cell receptor beta chains below was sequenced from the same sample in a study of T-cell memory formation after mild COVID-19. TCRdb independently ran MiXCR on the 5' RACE reads; one entry per CDR3 protein. The sample records approximately 150,000 distinct CDR3 sequences, 10% to 15% being singletons. Material: PBMCs or a T cell subset sorted from them (not recorded which). These receptors all stem from a man aged 18 to 30 who had mild COVID-19 (a few samples of this study predate the infection). Cell type and time point are not known.

This clonotype has more than one count but fewer than ten. V is TRBV7-2 and J is TRBJ2-1; TRBD2 matches at 9 bases. Unmatched junction bases numbered 16, after V lost 7 bases and J lost 6 bases. Germline V gives CDR1 SGHTA, CDR2 FQGNSA. This CDR3 has 17 amino acids. This CDR3 is CASTYDRALAGRNEQFF. As DNA, the CDR3 is TGTGCCAGCACCTATGACCGGGCACTAGCGGGTCGCAATGAGCAGTTCTTC.

The chain combines TRBV9 with TRBJ1-6; D possibly corresponds to TRBD1 (5 bases). V was pared by 0 bases and J by 5 bases, with 9 bases between. There are 15 residues in the CDR3. Germline CDR1 is SGDLS and CDR2 is YYNGEE. The DNA for the CDR3 is TGTGCCAGCAGCGTAGGGGGCGACGATAATTCACCCCTCCACTTT. It specifies CASSVGGDDNSPLHF. Full variable domain (outside the CDR3, taken from reference TRBV9 and TRBJ1-6): DSGVTQTPKHLITATGQRVTLRCSPRSGDLSVYWYQQSLDQGLQFLIQYYNGEERAKGNILERFSAQQFPDLHSELNLSSLELGDSALYFCASSVGGDDNSPLHFGNGTRLTVT.